These 14 T cell receptor beta chains originate from one sample sequenced in a study of control samples from healthy donors and cancer patients. TCRdb's copy holds only in-frame clones and misses some; the assay was immunoSEQ multiplex PCR. There are some 190,000 clones in the sample; 91% occur only once, and 1.8% lies in the top ten. Sample: blood. These receptors were collected from a man between 25 and 39 years old in good health.

The gene calls are TRBV5-4 and TRBJ1-4, with D possibly matching TRBD1 (6 bases). This CDR3 contains 17 residues. V lost 2 bases, J lost 8 bases, and 22 bases lay in between. Germline assignment: CDR1 SGHNT and CDR2 YYREEE (reference sequence). CDR3 coding DNA: TGTGCCAGCAGCTTCTTAACTACAGGGCTAAAGGAGGAAAAACTGTTTTTT. Its protein is CASSFLTTGLKEEKLFF. Full variable domain (rest looked up from reference TRBV5-4 and TRBJ1-4): ETGVTQSPTHLIKTRGQQVTLRCSSQSGHNTVSWYQQALGQGPQFIFQYYREEENGRGNFPPRFSGLQFPNYSSELNVNALELDDSALYLCASSFLTTGLKEEKLFFGSGTQLSVL.

The CDR3 DNA reads as TGCGCCAGCAGCTTTGGGACAGGGGGCTACACTGAAGCTTTCTTT. This encodes CASSFGTGGYTEAFF. This chain connects TRBV5-1 to TRBJ1-1; 12 bases fit TRBD1. Per germline, CDR1 SGHRS and CDR2 YFSETQ. The V segment lost 2 bases and the J segment 3 bases; nucleotides outside the gene matches: 2. The CDR3 totals 15 residues.

The chain links TRBV12-5 to TRBJ1-5, with no clear D. CDR1 is LGHNT and CDR2 is FRNRAP in the germline V gene. The CDR3 is 14 amino acids. Trimming removed 6 bases at V and 0 bases at J, with 9 bases between. DNA for the CDR3: TGTGCTAGTGGATCCGACGGTAGCAATCAGCCCCAGCATTTT. This translates into CASGSDGSNQPQHF.

The table lists this clone with a count of one. V and J are TRBV5-1 and TRBJ2-3, with 8 bases identical to TRBD1. The CDR3 sequence is 16 residues long. V lost 4 bases, J lost 2 bases, and 9 bases stayed unmatched. Germline V gives CDR1 SGHRS, CDR2 YFSETQ. The chain's CDR3 is CASSAATGASTDTQYF. Written as DNA, the CDR3 is TGCGCCAGCAGCGCCGCGACAGGGGCCTCCACAGATACGCAGTATTTT.

This clone was counted once. The chain has TRBV29-1 and TRBJ2-3; weak D call: TRBD1 (5 bases). V lost 4 bases and J 4 bases, leaving 24 bases between the germline ends. From germline, CDR1 is SQVTM and CDR2 ANQGSEA. The CDR3 loop spans 17 amino acids. The CDR3 DNA sequence: TGCAGCGTTGGGGGCAGGGATTACACGTTGACCTCAGATACGCAGTATTTT. Amino acids: CSVGGRDYTLTSDTQYF.

The J gene is TRBJ2-7, the V gene TRBV6-2 or TRBV6-3; D is unresolved. The V end lost 2 bases, the J end lost 2 bases, and 10 bases lay between the germline ends. There are 14 residues in the CDR3. Germline CDR1 and CDR2: MNHEY and SVGEGT. This chain's CDR3 is CASSYGVGPYEQYF. CDR3 nucleotide sequence: TGTGCCAGCAGTTACGGGGTGGGCCCCTACGAGCAGTACTTC.

The gene calls are TRBV30 and TRBJ1-1; D unresolved. The CDR3 length is 14 residues. Germline V CDR1 and CDR2: GTSNPN, SVGIG (reference sequence). Trimming shortened V by 0 bases and J by 1 base, and 9 bases separated the two germline ends. CDR3 DNA: TGTGCCTGGAGTGTAACCCTTCAGAACACTGAAGCTTTCTTT. It specifies CAWSVTLQNTEAFF.

A remark on this clone: Other nucleotide sequences in the sample specify the same CDR3. This chain links TRBV19 with TRBJ1-2, with TRBD1 matching over 12 bases. Unmatched junction bases numbered 3, after V lost 5 bases and J lost 2 bases. The CDR3 sequence is 15 residues long. Germline V gives CDR1 LNHDA, CDR2 SQIVND (reference sequence). CDR3 sequence reads: CASSLGQGANYGYTF. CDR3 sequence (DNA): TGTGCCAGTAGTTTGGGACAGGGGGCGAACTATGGCTACACCTTC.

The genes are TRBV10-3 and TRBJ2-2; possible D gene TRBD2, 5 bases. The CDR3 sequence is 18 residues long. Trimming removed 2 bases at V and 1 base at J, with 17 bases between. Looked up from germline, CDR1 is ENHRY and CDR2 is SYGVKD. CDR3 bases: TGTGCCATCAGTGAGGTCGGGTCAGGCGGGTGGAACACCGGGGAGCTGTTTTTT. The encoded protein is CAISEVGSGGWNTGELFF.

For this clone: Other DNA sequences of this sample code for an identical CDR3. The genes are TRBV29-1 and TRBJ1-5; 7 bases are a match to TRBD1. CDR3 size: 12 residues. Germline values: CDR1 SQVTM, CDR2 ANQGSEA. J gave up 4 bases and V 4 bases, and 1 base lay outside the gene matches. The CDR3, as DNA: TGCAGCGTTGGACAGGGAAATCAGCCCCAGCATTTT. Residues: CSVGQGNQPQHF.

The rearrangement uses TRBV19 and TRBJ1-4, with D possibly matching TRBD1 (5 bases). The V gene lost 5 bases and the J gene lost 2 bases, with 12 bases spanning the gap. From germline, CDR1 is LNHDA and CDR2 SQIVND (reference sequence). This CDR3 is 15 amino acids long. The CDR3 here is CASSASRDTNEKLFF. The CDR3 DNA sequence: TGTGCCAGTAGTGCGAGCCGGGACACTAATGAAAAACTGTTTTTT.

A single count supports this clone. The chain employs TRBV12-3 or TRBV12-4 and TRBJ2-1; D remains ambiguous. The CDR3 is 12 residues long. V was cut by 3 bases and J by 7 bases, with 7 bases left in between. The CDR3 nucleotides read TGTGCCAGCAGTTTGATGCTGAATGAGCAGTTCTTC. This codes for CASSLMLNEQFF.

The chain joins TRBV4-1 to TRBJ1-1; D is undetermined. This CDR3 has 11 residues. Trimming left V 0 bases short and J 4 bases short, with 0 bases between. Germline CDR1 MGHRA, CDR2 YSYEKL. The CDR3: CASSQDTEAFF. The CDR3 nucleotides read TGCGCCAGCAGCCAAGACACTGAAGCTTTCTTT.

The rearrangement links TRBV7-9 to TRBJ1-1, with TRBD1 matching 7 bases. The CDR3 consists of 14 residues. The J segment lost 8 bases and the V segment lost 1 base, leaving 7 bases of the junction unmatched. Germline-derived CDR1 and CDR2 are SEHNR and FQNEAQ (reference sequence). The CDR3 DNA reads as TGTGCCAGCAGCTTAGTTTCCGGGACAGTCGAAGCTTTCTTT. It yields the protein CASSLVSGTVEAFF.